This T cell receptor beta chain came from a study of blood T cell repertoires in COVID-19. Overall study context: The origin of the acute and convalescent COVID-19 samples was the United States, Italy and Spain. T cells, B-cell-depleted T cells, or PBMCs provided the cDNA or gDNA that served as material.

With 5 bases clipped from V and 2 bases from J, the junction kept 3 bases outside the gene matches. This CDR3 has 14 amino acids. Germline V gene lookup returns CDR1 MNHEY and CDR2 SMNVEV (reference sequence). As handled by the study authors: Researchers report that nucleated cell counts were estimated from reference gene primer amplification. Measured with immunoSEQ multiplex PCR; TCRdb has only the in-frame clones, and not every one. Clonal size and the V and J genes are those of that table, whereas D and trimming came from the DNA. The sample has 50,000 to 65,000 clones, about 86% seen once. The source is a man aged 40-49 years with acute or convalescent COVID-19. The sequenced sample consisted of peripheral blood. This rearrangement joins TRBV27 to TRBJ2-1, with 7 bases matching TRBD1. CDR3 nucleotide sequence: TGTGCCAGCAGTCAACAGGGGACCTACAATGAGCAGTTCTTC. Translated: CASSQQGTYNEQFF.